The entry below describes one T cell receptor beta chain. Its antigen is unknown. The data derive from a study of blood T cells in healthy people across ages. Study results and caveats: In long-lived donors, naive CD4+ cell counts and diversity exceeded those of aged donors.

A second PCR of about 7 to 11 cycles used a sample-barcoded 5' primer and a J-beta primer mix. MiXCR was run by TCRdb on the 5' RACE reads, yielding one entry per CDR3 protein. The table shows 1.5 million to 1.8 million distinct CDR3 sequences, with roughly 43% occurring only once. From germline, CDR1 is SQVTM and CDR2 ANQGSEA. The junction had 5 bases not matched to a gene; V was cut back by 1 base and J by 10 bases. The CDR3 length is 14 residues. Sequenced input: blood. The chain combines TRBV29-1 with TRBJ2-1; 12 positions agree with TRBD1. The source of this sequence is a woman younger than 35 in good health. This CDR3 is CSVEAGTGGGEQFF. The CDR3 nucleotides read TGCAGCGTTGAAGCCGGGACAGGGGGCGGCGAGCAGTTCTTC.